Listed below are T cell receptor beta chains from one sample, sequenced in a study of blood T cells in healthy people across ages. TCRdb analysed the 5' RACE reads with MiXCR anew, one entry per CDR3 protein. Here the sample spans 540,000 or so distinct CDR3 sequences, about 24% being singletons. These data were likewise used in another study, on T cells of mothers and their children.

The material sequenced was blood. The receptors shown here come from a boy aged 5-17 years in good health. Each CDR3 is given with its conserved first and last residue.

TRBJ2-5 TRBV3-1 CASSRLGETQYF
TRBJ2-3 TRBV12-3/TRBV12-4 CAIGADTQYF
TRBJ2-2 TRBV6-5 CAIKGSLKSTGELFF
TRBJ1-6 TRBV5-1 CASSPRGDNSPLHF
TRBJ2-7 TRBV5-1 CASSLVDRGSKRSSYEQYF
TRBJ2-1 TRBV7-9 CASSREPGLVANEQFF
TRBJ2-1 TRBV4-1 CASSSQRYNEQFF
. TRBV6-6 CASSYYGSGYEQYF
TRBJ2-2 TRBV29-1 CSVSSRGATGELFF
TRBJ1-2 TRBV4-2 CASSQIGSSHGYTF
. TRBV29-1 CSVRYTLAADEQYF
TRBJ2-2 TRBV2 CASSEGRGRLDTGELFF
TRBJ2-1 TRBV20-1 CSARNPSSWREQFF
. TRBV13 CASSFSGDPYEQYF
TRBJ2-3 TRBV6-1 CASKRDADTQYF
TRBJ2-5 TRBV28 CASSFFLQGAEQETQYF
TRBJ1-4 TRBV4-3 CASSQDTSSLYEKLFF
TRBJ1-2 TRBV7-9 CASSSRTGHYGYTF
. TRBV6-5 CASSYSPSKVTQYF
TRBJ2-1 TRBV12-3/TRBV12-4 CASSPAGPGYNEQFF
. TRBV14 CASSQDPLRAGVQFF
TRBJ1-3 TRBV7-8 CASSLAGTDSGNTIYF
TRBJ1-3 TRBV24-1 CATSDSPGQDSSGNTIYF
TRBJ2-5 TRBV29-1 CSVGYGAEETQYF
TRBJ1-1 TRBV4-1 CASSQTLLRNTEAFF
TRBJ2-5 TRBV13 CASSASGEETQYF
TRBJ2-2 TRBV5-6 CASSVGTLESGELFF
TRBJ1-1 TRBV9 CASSVGGALNTEAFF
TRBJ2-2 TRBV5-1 CASSPRDSSTGELFF
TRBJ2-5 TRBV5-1 CASSLEATGPQETQYF
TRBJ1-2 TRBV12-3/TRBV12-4 CASSFDRGSDYTF
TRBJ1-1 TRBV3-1 CASSQWDRGPMNTEAFF
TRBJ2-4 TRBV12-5 CASGLGQLTRSGKNTQYF
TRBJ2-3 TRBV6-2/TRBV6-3 CASSYDTSGRTDTQYF
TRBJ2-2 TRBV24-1 CATSAPAGQESNTGELFF
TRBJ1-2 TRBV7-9 CASSLAGTSFSYSF
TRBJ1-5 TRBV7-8 CASSLWSRNQPQHF
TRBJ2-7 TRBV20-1 CSARVEDHTNYEQYF
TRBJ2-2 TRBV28 CASMQGGNTGELFF
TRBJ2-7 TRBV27 CASSSSGTSSRNEQYF
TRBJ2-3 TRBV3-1 CASSRRLAGEDTQYF
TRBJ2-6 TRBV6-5 CASSSRDRVLSGANVLTF
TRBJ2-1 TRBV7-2 CASSLARDEQFF
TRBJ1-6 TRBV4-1 CASSQLGSPLHF
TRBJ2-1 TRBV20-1 CSARGGAAYNEQFF
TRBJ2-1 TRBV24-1 CATSDPRLAGQHEQFF
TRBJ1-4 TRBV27 CASSVQGEKLFF
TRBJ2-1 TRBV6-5 CASRGGISGYNEQFF
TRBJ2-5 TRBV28 CASRTGGATQYF
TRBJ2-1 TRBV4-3 CASSTSDDTYNEQFF
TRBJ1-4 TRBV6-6 CASSPRQGLANEKLFF
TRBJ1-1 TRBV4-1 CASSQPRRGREAFF